This is a list of T cell receptor beta chains from one sample in a study of blood T cell repertoires in COVID-19. Clones were read by immunoSEQ multiplex PCR, and TCRdb kept only the in-frame ones, dropping some. Counted here are about 240,000 clones, approximately 85% occurring once; the ten biggest clones make up around 12%. Sequenced: peripheral blood. These receptors were obtained from a man aged 80 or over with acute or convalescent COVID-19. Each CDR3 is given with its conserved first and last residue. Fields, in order: CDR3 DNA, CDR3 protein, V gene, J gene, clone size, D gene. The D gene is left open where the match is weak. Some rows have no size entry. The others give once, few or many, or a class for an expanded clone.

TGTGCCAGCAGTCCCCCCACTGGCAATCAGCCCCAGCATTTT	CASSPPTGNQPQHF	TRBV6-6	TRBJ1-5	once	.
TGTGCCACCAGCAGGGGGGGGAGCTCCTACAATGAGCAGTTCTTC	CATSRGGSSYNEQFF	TRBV15	TRBJ2-1	.	TRBD2
TGTGCCAGCAGCTTAGTCCAGGGAGGCACTGAAGCTTTCTTT	CASSLVQGGTEAFF	TRBV7-8	TRBJ1-1	.	.
TGTGCCAGCAGTTCCCCGCGGGGGGGGAGCAATCAGCCCCAGCATTTT	CASSSPRGGSNQPQHF	TRBV28	TRBJ1-5	.	.
TGTGCCAGCAGCCCAACTAGCGGGAGCGCAGATACGCAGTATTTT	CASSPTSGSADTQYF	TRBV3-1/TRBV3-2	TRBJ2-3	.	TRBD2
TGTGCCAGCAGCGAACCGGGGTTGGGAAACACCATATATTTT	CASSEPGLGNTIYF	TRBV7-2	TRBJ1-3	.	.
TGTGCCAGCAGCCAAGACCTCCGCACAGATACGCAGTATTTT	CASSQDLRTDTQYF	TRBV3-1/TRBV3-2	TRBJ2-3	.	.
TGCAGCGTGCAGGGGGCCGGGGAAGCTTTCTTT	CSVQGAGEAFF	TRBV29-1	TRBJ1-1	once	TRBD1
TGTGCCAGCACCCCTGGAGGATCCTATGGCTACACCTTC	CASTPGGSYGYTF	TRBV6-5	TRBJ1-2	.	.
TGCGCCAGCAGTGGGACCACGGCAGGGGGGATTTACGAGCAGTACTTC	CASSGTTAGGIYEQYF	TRBV10-1	TRBJ2-7	.	.
TGTGCCAGCAGCCCCGGACAGGGCGGGGATACGCAGTATTTT	CASSPGQGGDTQYF	TRBV11-3	TRBJ2-3	.	TRBD1
TGTGCCAGCTCACCGGGGACAGGGAAACAAGAGACCCAGTACTTC	CASSPGTGKQETQYF	TRBV18	TRBJ2-5	.	TRBD1
TGTGCCAGCCTTGGGGACAGGGGGCCCTACGAGCAGTACTTC	CASLGDRGPYEQYF	TRBV28	TRBJ2-7	.	TRBD1
TGTGCCAGCAGTTACTCCAACAGGGGCACAGATACGCAGTATTTT	CASSYSNRGTDTQYF	TRBV6-5	TRBJ2-3	.	.
TGTGCCAGCAGTGAGGGGCGGGGGGCTTACAATGAGCAGTTCTTC	CASSEGRGAYNEQFF	TRBV2	TRBJ2-1	.	TRBD2
TGCGCCAGCAGGCAATCCACCGGGACAGGGAGAGAGACCTTC	CASRQSTGTGRETF	TRBV5-1	TRBJ1-2	.	TRBD1
TGCGCCAGCAGCTTGTCATTGGACAGGGGAAGCGGCTACACCTTC	CASSLSLDRGSGYTF	TRBV5-1	TRBJ1-2	.	TRBD1
TGCGCCAGCAGCTTGGAGGGGGCGACCTATGGCTACACCTTC	CASSLEGATYGYTF	TRBV5-1	TRBJ1-2	.	TRBD1
TGTGCCAGCAGTGGGGCAAATACGCAGTATTTT	CASSGANTQYF	TRBV6-2/TRBV6-3	TRBJ2-3	.	.
TGCGCCAGCACCACTGGACAGGGACGTGAAAAACTGTTTTTT	CASTTGQGREKLFF	TRBV5-1	TRBJ1-4	once	TRBD1
TGTGCCAGCAGCTACAGCCCTGGCTACGAGCAGTACTTC	CASSYSPGYEQYF	TRBV11-1	TRBJ2-7	.	.
TGCGCCAGCAGCCGAGGAGGAGGTGAGAACACTGAAGCTTTCTTT	CASSRGGGENTEAFF	TRBV5-1	TRBJ1-1	.	.
TGTGCCAGCAGGGGACAGGGGGCGGGCAATCAGCCCCAGCATTTT	CASRGQGAGNQPQHF	TRBV2	TRBJ1-5	.	TRBD1
TGTGCCAGCAGCGCAACAGGGGTAGGGCACACCGGGGAGCTGTTTTTT	CASSATGVGHTGELFF	TRBV7-9	TRBJ2-2	.	TRBD1
TGTGCCAGCAGCTTAGGACTAGCGGGAGACGAGCAGTACTTC	CASSLGLAGDEQYF	TRBV7-9	TRBJ2-7	few	TRBD2
TGTGCCAGCAGGACAGGGGAAAGCAATCAGCCCCAGCATTTT	CASRTGESNQPQHF	TRBV7-2	TRBJ1-5	.	TRBD1
TGTGCCAGCAGCTTAGAAGCCCAGGGGGGAACTGAAGCTTTCTTT	CASSLEAQGGTEAFF	TRBV7-2	TRBJ1-1	few	TRBD1
TGTGCCAGCAGCCATACAGGGACCTACGAGCAGTACTTC	CASSHTGTYEQYF	TRBV3-1/TRBV3-2	TRBJ2-7	.	.
TGTGCCAGCAGTGGGCCGAGACTCCTAAGCACAGATACGCAGTATTTT	CASSGPRLLSTDTQYF	TRBV6-4	TRBJ2-3	.	.
TGTGCCAGCAGCCGTGGGGGGAGCTCCTACAATGAGCAGTTCTTC	CASSRGGSSYNEQFF	TRBV21-1	TRBJ2-1	.	.
TGTGCCAGCATGATGCTTGGACAGGCCTCCTCCGAGCAGTACTTC	CASMMLGQASSEQYF	TRBV6-5	TRBJ2-7	.	TRBD1
TGTGCCACCAGTGACAGGACCAGGACAGGGGCGAATGAGCAGTTCTTC	CATSDRTRTGANEQFF	TRBV24-1	TRBJ2-1	.	TRBD1